This T cell receptor (beta chain) was captured by sequencing in a study of shared clonotypes between healthy human individuals. Study-wide background: Per-donor plates numbered three CD4 naive, three CD4 memory, two CD8 naive and one CD8 memory.

The assay was immunoSEQ multiplex PCR, and TCRdb's table has in-frame clones only and misses some. The table lists approximately 2.3 million clones, over 90% of them singletons. Trimming removed 6 bases from V and 4 bases from J, with 10 bases in between. CDR3 size: 13 residues. Per the germline V gene, CDR1 is SGHTA and CDR2 is FQGNSA. The chain couples TRBV7-2 to TRBJ1-3, with D possibly TRBD1 on 6 matching bases. Sequenced input: naive CD4+ T cells from PBMCs. Subset specified: CD45RA+ positively selected. This sequence was found in a man younger than 35 in good health. Some clones in this sample may be carry-over from other donors' samples. In DNA form, the CDR3 reads TGTGCCAGCAGACTGGACAGAGGAAACACCATATATTTT. Translation gives CASRLDRGNTIYF.